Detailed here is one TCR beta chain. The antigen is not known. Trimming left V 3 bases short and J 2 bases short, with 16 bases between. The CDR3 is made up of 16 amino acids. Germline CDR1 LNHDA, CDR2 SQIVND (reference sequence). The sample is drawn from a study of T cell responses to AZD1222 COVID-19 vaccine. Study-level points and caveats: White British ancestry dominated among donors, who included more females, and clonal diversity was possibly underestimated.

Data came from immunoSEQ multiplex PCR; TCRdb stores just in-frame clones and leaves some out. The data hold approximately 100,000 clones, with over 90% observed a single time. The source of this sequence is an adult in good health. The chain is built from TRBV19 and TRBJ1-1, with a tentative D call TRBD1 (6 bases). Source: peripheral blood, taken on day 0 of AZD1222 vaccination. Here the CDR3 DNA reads TGTGCCAGTAGTATTGTAATGGGGGGCCGAAACACTGAAGCTTTCTTT. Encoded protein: CASSIVMGGRNTEAFF. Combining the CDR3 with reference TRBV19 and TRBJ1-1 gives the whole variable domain DGGITQSPKYLFRKEGQNVTLSCEQNLNHDAMYWYRQDPGQGLRLIYYSQIVNDFQKGDIAEGYSVSREKKESFPLTVTSAQKNPTAFYLCASSIVMGGRNTEAFFGQGTRLTVV.